The clone carrying this T cell receptor beta chain appeared a single time. The sample is drawn from a study of blood T cell repertoires in COVID-19. Study summary: The samples span acute and convalescent COVID-19 from the United States, Italy and Spain. In each case, the material was cDNA or gDNA derived from T cells, B-cell-depleted T cells, or PBMCs.

The CDR3 runs 16 residues. Germline V gives CDR1 SGHNT, CDR2 YYREEE (reference sequence). V gave up 0 bases and J gave up 2 bases, with 12 bases separating them. As handled by the study authors: Estimates of nucleated cell counts were drawn from the amplification of reference gene primers. The assay was immunoSEQ multiplex PCR, and TCRdb's table has in-frame clones only and misses some. The V and J calls and the clone size are those of that table, but D and trimming were determined from the DNA. This sample has about 480,000 clones; roughly 90% occur once, and the top ten carry 1.5% to 2%. The chain couples TRBV5-4 to TRBJ2-1; D might be TRBD2 (6 bases). The receptor was derived from a woman aged 40 to 50 who had recovered from COVID-19. The sample was PBMCs or T cells enriched from blood (not recorded which). The CDR3 sequence is CASSLESSGTYNEQFF. DNA of the CDR3: TGTGCCAGCAGCTTGGAGAGTAGCGGTACCTACAATGAGCAGTTCTTC.